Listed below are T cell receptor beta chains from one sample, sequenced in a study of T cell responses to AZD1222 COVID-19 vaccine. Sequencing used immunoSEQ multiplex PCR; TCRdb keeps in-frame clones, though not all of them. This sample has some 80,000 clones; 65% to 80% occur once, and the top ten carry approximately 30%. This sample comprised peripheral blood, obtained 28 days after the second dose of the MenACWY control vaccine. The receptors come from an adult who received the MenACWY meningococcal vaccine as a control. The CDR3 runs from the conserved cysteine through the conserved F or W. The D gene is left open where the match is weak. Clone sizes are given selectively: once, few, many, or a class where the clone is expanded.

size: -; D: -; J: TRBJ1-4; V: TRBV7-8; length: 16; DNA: TGTGCCAGCAGGAAAAATCGGGGGCAACCTAATGAAAAACTGTTTTTT; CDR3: CASRKNRGQPNEKLFF
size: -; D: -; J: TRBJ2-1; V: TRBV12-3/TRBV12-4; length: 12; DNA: TGTGCCAGCAGTTTAGCAGTGAATGAGCAGTTCTTC; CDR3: CASSLAVNEQFF
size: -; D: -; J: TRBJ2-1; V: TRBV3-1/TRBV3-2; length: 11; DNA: TGTGCCAGCAGCCAAAGGGGCCTTGCGGTCTTC; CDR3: CASSQRGLAVF
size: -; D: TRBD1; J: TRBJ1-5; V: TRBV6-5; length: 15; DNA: TGTGCCAGCAGTAGGCAGGGGGCTGGCAATCAGCCCCAGCATTTT; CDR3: CASSRQGAGNQPQHF
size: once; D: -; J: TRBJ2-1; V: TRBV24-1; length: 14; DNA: TGTGCCACCAGTGATACCGGGACGGTAAATGAGCAGTTCTTC; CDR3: CATSDTGTVNEQFF
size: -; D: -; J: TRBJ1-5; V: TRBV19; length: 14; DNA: TGTGCCAGTAGTCCCCAGGGAGGCAATCAGCCCCAGCATTTT; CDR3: CASSPQGGNQPQHF
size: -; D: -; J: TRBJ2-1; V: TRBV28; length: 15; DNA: TGTGCCAGCCAGGCGGCGGGCCCCTCCTACAATGAGCAGTTCTTC; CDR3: CASQAAGPSYNEQFF
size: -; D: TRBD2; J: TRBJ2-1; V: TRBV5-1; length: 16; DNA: TGCGCCAGCTCTAGCGGGGGGGCCGGTCGGGATAATGAGCAGTTCTTC; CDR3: CASSSGGAGRDNEQFF
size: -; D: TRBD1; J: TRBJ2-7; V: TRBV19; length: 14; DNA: TGTGCCAGTAGCAGACAGGGAAGCTCCTACGAGCAGTACTTC; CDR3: CASSRQGSSYEQYF
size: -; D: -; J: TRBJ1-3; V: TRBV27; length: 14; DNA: TGTGCCAGCAGTCAACTAGGCAGGGGAAACACCATATATTTT; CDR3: CASSQLGRGNTIYF
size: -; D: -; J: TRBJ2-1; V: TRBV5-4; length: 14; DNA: TGTGCCAGCAGCTCCTCTATGGGGGGAGATGAGCAGTTCTTC; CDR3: CASSSSMGGDEQFF
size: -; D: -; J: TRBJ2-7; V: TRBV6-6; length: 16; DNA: TGTGCCAGCAGTCGTTTCGCTGACCTCTTGAGGGGGGAGCAGTACTTC; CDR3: CASSRFADLLRGEQYF
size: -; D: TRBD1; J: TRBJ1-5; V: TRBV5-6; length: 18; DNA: TGTGCCAGCAGCTTGTGGGTCGGGACAGCCGTCCTCTATCAGCCCCAGCATTTT; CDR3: CASSLWVGTAVLYQPQHF
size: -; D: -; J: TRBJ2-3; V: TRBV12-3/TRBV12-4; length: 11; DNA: TGTGCCAGCACCCGGTCGGATACGCAGTATTTT; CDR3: CASTRSDTQYF
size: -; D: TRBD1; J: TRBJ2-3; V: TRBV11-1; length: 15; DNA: TGTGCCAGCAGCTGGGGGACAGGGGGCGCAGATACGCAGTATTTT; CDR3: CASSWGTGGADTQYF
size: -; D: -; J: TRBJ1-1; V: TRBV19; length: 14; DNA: TGTGCCAGTAAAGGGGCGGCTCCAGGGGCTGAAGCTTTCTTT; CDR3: CASKGAAPGAEAFF
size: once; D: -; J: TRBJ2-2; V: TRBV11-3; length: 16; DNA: TGTGCCAGCAGCTTTTCGTCAGGGGGGATAGGCGGGGAGCTGTTTTTT; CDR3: CASSFSSGGIGGELFF
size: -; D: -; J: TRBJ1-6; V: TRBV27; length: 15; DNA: TGTGCCACCTCGAAGGAGGGTTTCTTCAATTCACCCCTCCACTTT; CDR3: CATSKEGFFNSPLHF
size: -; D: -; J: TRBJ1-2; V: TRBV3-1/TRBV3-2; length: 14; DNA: TGTGCCAGCAGCCAAGATGTAAGGCTGGGGGGCTACACCTTC; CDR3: CASSQDVRLGGYTF
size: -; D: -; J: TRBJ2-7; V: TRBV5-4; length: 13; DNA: TGTGCCAGCAGCTTAGCCTACGGACACGAGCAGTACTTC; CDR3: CASSLAYGHEQYF
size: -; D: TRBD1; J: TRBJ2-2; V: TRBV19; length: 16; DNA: TGTGCCAGTAGTATCGGACAGGGGCGGAAGACCGGGGAGCTGTTTTTT; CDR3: CASSIGQGRKTGELFF
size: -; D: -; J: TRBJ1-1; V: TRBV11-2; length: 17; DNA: TGTGCCAGCAGCCTGGGAGGGGCTTCAGGTTGGAGCACTGAAGCTTTCTTT; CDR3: CASSLGGASGWSTEAFF
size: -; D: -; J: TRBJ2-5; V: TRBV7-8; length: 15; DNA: TGTGCCAGCAGCCCTACCCGAGGACTCCAAGAGACCCAGTACTTC; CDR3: CASSPTRGLQETQYF
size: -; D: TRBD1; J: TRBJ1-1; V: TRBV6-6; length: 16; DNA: TGTGCCAGCGAGAGCAGGGGGAGTGATGTGAACACTGAAGCTTTCTTT; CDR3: CASESRGSDVNTEAFF
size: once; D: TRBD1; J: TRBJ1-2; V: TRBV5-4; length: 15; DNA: TGTGCCAGCAGCTTGGGGGGACAGGGGTTGGGTGGCTACACCTTC; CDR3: CASSLGGQGLGGYTF
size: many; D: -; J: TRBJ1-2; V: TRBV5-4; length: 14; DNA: TGTGCCAGCAGCTTGACAGGGAGTTACTATGGCTACACCTTC; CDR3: CASSLTGSYYGYTF
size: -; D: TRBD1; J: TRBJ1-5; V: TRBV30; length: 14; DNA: TGTGCCTGGAGTGGCCAGGGGGCAAATCAGCCCCAGCATTTT; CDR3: CAWSGQGANQPQHF
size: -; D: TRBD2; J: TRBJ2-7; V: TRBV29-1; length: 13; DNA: TGCAGCGTTAGCGGGAGCCCTCTGGGGGAGCAGTACTTC; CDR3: CSVSGSPLGEQYF
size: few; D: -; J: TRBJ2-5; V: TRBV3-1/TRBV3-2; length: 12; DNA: TGTGCCAGCAGCCCAAAAAAAGAGACCCAGTACTTC; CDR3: CASSPKKETQYF
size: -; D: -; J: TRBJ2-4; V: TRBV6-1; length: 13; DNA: TGTGCCAGCAGTGAAATAGCCAAAAACATTCAGTACTTC; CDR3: CASSEIAKNIQYF
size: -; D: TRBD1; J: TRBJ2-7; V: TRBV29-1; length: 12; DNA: TGCAGCGTGAGGACAGGGGGCCACGAGCAGTACTTC; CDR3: CSVRTGGHEQYF
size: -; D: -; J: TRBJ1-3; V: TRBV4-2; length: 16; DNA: TGTGCCAGCAGCCAAGGGCCCGGGGGACCTGGAAACACCATATATTTT; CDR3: CASSQGPGGPGNTIYF
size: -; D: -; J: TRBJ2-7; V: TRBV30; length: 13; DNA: TGTGCCTGGAGTCCTCGACCGATACCCGAGCAGTACTTC; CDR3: CAWSPRPIPEQYF
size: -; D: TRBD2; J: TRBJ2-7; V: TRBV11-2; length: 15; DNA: TGTGCCAGCAGCTTAGCGGCGGGAGTAACCTACGAGCAGTACTTC; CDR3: CASSLAAGVTYEQYF
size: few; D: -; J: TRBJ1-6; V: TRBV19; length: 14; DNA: TGTGCCAGTAGTATAGATCCAGGGGATTCACCCCTCCACTTT; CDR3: CASSIDPGDSPLHF
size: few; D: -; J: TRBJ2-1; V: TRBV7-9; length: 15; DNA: TGTGCCAGCAGCTTAGGGCGGGGCTCCTACAATGAGCAGTTCTTC; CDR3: CASSLGRGSYNEQFF
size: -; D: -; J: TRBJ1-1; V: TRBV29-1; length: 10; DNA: TGCAGCGTCCTACAGGGTGAAGCTTTCTTT; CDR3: CSVLQGEAFF
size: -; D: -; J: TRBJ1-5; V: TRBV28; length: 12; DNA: TGTGCCAGCAGTTTTAGGGTGGGGCCCCAGCATTTT; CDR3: CASSFRVGPQHF
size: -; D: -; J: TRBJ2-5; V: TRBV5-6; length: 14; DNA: TGTGCCAGCAGCCCTCTAGGGAGTGAAGAGACCCAGTACTTC; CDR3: CASSPLGSEETQYF
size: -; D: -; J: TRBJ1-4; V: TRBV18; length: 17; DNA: TGTGCCAGCTCACCGAGACCGCAGGGCCCCGTGGTTGAAAAACTGTTTTTT; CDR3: CASSPRPQGPVVEKLFF
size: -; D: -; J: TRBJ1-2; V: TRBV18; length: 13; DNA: TGTGCCAGCTCAGAGGGGACCCCCTATGGCTACACCTTC; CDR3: CASSEGTPYGYTF
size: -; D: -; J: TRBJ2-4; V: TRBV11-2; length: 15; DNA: TGTGCCAGCAGCTTAGGGGGCCACAACCAAAACATTCAGTACTTC; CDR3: CASSLGGHNQNIQYF
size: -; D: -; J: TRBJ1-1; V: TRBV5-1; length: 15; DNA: TGCGCCAGCAGCTTGATTGCAGGGTTAAACACTGAAGCTTTCTTT; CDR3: CASSLIAGLNTEAFF
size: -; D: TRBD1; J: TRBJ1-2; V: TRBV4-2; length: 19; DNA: TGTGCCAGCAGCCAAGATGGAATGGGACAGATCTTGATGGGCTATGGCTACACCTTC; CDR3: CASSQDGMGQILMGYGYTF
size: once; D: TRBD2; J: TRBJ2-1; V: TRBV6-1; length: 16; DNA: TGTGCCAGCAGTGGACTAGCGGGAGGTCGGAGGAATGAGCAGTTCTTC; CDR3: CASSGLAGGRRNEQFF
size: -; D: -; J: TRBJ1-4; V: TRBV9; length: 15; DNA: TGTGCCAGCAGCGTCATGGGGACCCTGGGTGAAAAACTGTTTTTT; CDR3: CASSVMGTLGEKLFF
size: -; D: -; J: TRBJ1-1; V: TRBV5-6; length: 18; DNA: TGTGCCAGCAGCCCCACCTGGGGGGCGAGCCACGGGGACACTGAAGCTTTCTTT; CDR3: CASSPTWGASHGDTEAFF
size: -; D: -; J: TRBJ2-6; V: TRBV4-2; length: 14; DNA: TGTGCCAGCAGCCTTTTAGGGGGGGCCAACGTCCTGACTTTC; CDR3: CASSLLGGANVLTF
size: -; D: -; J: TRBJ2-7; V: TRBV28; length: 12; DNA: TGTGCCAGCGCGATTGCACGTCACGAGCAGTACTTC; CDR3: CASAIARHEQYF
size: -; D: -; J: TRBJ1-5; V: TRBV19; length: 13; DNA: TGTGCCACTGCGGAGGGCAGGAATCAGCCCCAGCATTTT; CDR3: CATAEGRNQPQHF
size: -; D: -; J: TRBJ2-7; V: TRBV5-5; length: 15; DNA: TGTGCCAGCAGCCCGGAGCTACAGGGCTCCTACGAGCAGTACTTC; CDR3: CASSPELQGSYEQYF